A single sample is the source of the 12 T cell receptor beta chains below, sequenced in a study of shared clonotypes between healthy human individuals (dated by TCRdb to the early 2020s). Library preparation employed the immunoSEQ multiplex PCR assay. Here the immuneACCESS table is served through TCRdb, limited to in-frame sequences with V and J called. Missing clones are a known gap in these copies; in checked studies unresolved V genes cover under half, and the rest lacks a known reason. The sample table holds millions of clones, of which just over 90% were seen once. The ten most abundant clones make up under 0.45% of the sample. Sequencing input: naive CD4+ T cells from PBMCs. What the cell subset or site label conveys for this sample: CD45RA+ positively selected. These receptors were taken from a man aged 18-30 years in good health. Some clones in this sample may be carry-over from other donors' samples.

The rearrangement links TRBV9 to TRBJ2-2; 11 bases agree with TRBD2. The ends lost 3 bases at V and 7 bases at J; junction bases unmatched: 11. Germline CDR1 and CDR2: SGDLS and YYNGEE. The CDR3 is 17 residues long. This CDR3 reads CASSARLAGRSDGELFF. The CDR3 nucleotides read TGTGCCAGCAGCGCAAGACTAGCGGGAAGGTCTGACGGGGAGCTGTTTTTT.

The CDR3 DNA reads as TGTGCCAGCTCACCACCGGCAGCCCGGGGCACCGGGGAGCTGTTTTTT. Translation gives CASSPPAARGTGELFF. The V and J genes are TRBV18 and TRBJ2-2; D is perhaps TRBD2 (5 bases). This CDR3 is 16 amino acids long. Trimming took 0 bases from V and 4 from J, leaving 12 bases between them. The germline gives CDR1 KGHSH, CDR2 LQKENI.

This sequence joins TRBV6-5 and TRBJ2-5; D gene unclear. Trimming cost V 0 bases and J 14 bases, with 16 bases left between them. The CDR3 is made up of 13 amino acids. The germline V gene encodes CDR1 MNHEY and CDR2 SVGAGI. CDR3: CASSYSTNTAFYF. Here the CDR3 DNA reads TGTGCCAGCAGTTACTCTACAAACACGGCCTTTTACTTC.

The CDR3 spells CASSGRAGSMVGQPQHF. The CDR3 DNA follows: TGTGCCAGCAGTGGGCGGGCAGGGTCTATGGTAGGGCAGCCCCAGCATTTT. The rearrangement uses TRBV2 and TRBJ1-5; D is perhaps TRBD1 (5 bases). The V gene's germline CDR1 is SNHLY and CDR2 FYNNEI. The CDR3 totals 17 residues. The V and J ends lost 4 bases and 7 bases respectively, with 23 bases between them.

This clone occurred once. The chain combines TRBV6-5 with TRBJ2-3; 7 bases map to TRBD1. The CDR3 totals 15 residues. V trimming: 7 bases; J trimming: 7 bases; junction bases outside the gene matches: 14. From germline, CDR1 is MNHEY and CDR2 SVGAGI. CDR3 loop: CASTSIGQEGYTQYF. The DNA for the CDR3 is TGTGCCAGCACCTCAATCGGACAGGAAGGGTATACGCAGTATTTT.

V gene TRBV4-3 combines with J gene TRBJ1-1; 8 bases fit TRBD1. The V and J ends lost 0 bases and 7 bases, in that order; junction bases with no gene match: 7. Germline CDR1 reads LGHNA; CDR2 reads YSLEER. The CDR3 contains 15 residues. The CDR3 nucleotides are TGCGCCAGCAGCCAAGACCAGGGGGCGAGCATTGAAGCTTTCTTT. Protein: CASSQDQGASIEAFF.

A remark on this clone: The same CDR3 arises from other DNA sequences in this sample as well. J is TRBJ2-5 and V is TRBV9, with D hard to call. CDR1 and CDR2 from the germline V gene are SGDLS and YYNGEE. Trimming pared 0 bases from V and 2 bases from J, leaving 8 bases between. There are 14 residues in the CDR3. The CDR3 is CASSVGNSQETQYF. The CDR3 coding sequence is TGTGCCAGCAGCGTAGGAAACAGTCAAGAGACCCAGTACTTC.

This chain joins TRBV7-2 and TRBJ2-7, with 13 positions matching TRBD2. The ends lost 5 bases at V and 7 bases at J; junction bases unmatched: 5. Germline V gene sequence: CDR1 SGHTA, CDR2 FQGNSA. The CDR3 is 14 residues long. CDR3 sequence reads: CASSPRTSGGEQYF. The CDR3 DNA reads TGTGCCAGCAGCCCCCGGACTAGCGGGGGAGAGCAGTACTTC.

This sequence joins TRBV7-9 and TRBJ1-2; no clear D. The V and J ends lost 5 bases and 8 bases respectively, with 9 bases between them. Germline V gives CDR1 SEHNR, CDR2 FQNEAQ (reference sequence). The CDR3 is 11 amino acids. Here the CDR3 reads CASSLLIGYTF. CDR3 bases: TGTGCCAGCAGCCTTTTAATCGGCTACACCTTC.

Comments on this clone: This specimen includes other DNA sequences encoding the same CDR3. Here the CDR3 reads CASSSQGSNQPQHF. In DNA, the CDR3 is TGTGCCAGCAGCTCACAGGGAAGCAATCAGCCCCAGCATTTT. The chain links TRBV7-2 to TRBJ1-5; tentative D call: TRBD1 (6 bases). Trimming took off 4 bases at V and 1 base at J, with 8 bases between the two ends. Germline values: CDR1 SGHTA, CDR2 FQGNSA. The CDR3 consists of 14 residues. The full variable domain, in which reference TRBV7-2 and TRBJ1-5 provide the parts outside the CDR3, is GAGVSQSPSNKVTEKGKDVELRCDPISGHTALYWYRQSLGQGLEFLIYFQGNSAPDKSGLPSDRFSAERTGGSVSTLTIQRTQQEDSAVYLCASSSQGSNQPQHFGDGTRLSIL.

This sequence joins TRBV5-1 and TRBJ1-3; D not certain. The length of the CDR3 is 13 residues. Germline V CDR1 and CDR2: SGHRS, YFSETQ. Trimming shortened V by 4 bases and J by 4 bases, and 9 bases separated the two germline ends. This CDR3 is CASSPSYGNTIYF. As DNA, the CDR3 is TGCGCCAGCAGCCCTAGTTACGGAAACACCATATATTTT.

J is TRBJ1-1 and V is TRBV7-3; D uncertain. With 3 bases removed from V and 0 bases from J, the gap between germline ends came to 11 bases. CDR1 and CDR2 from the germline V gene are SGHTA and FQGTGA. The CDR3 is 15 residues long. CDR3 nucleotide sequence: TGTGCCAGCAGCTTGCTCGAGGTCCTGAACACTGAAGCTTTCTTT. Protein sequence: CASSLLEVLNTEAFF.